One sample yielded the 30 T cell receptor beta chains listed below, sequenced in a study of CD8 T cells in Susac syndrome (dated by TCRdb to the late 2010s). Library prep was done by the immunoSEQ multiplex PCR assay. RNA was extracted using the RNeasy kit, and roughly 0.5 to 1 ug of the RNA was reverse transcribed with random hexamers. The raw public reads went through TCRdb reprocessing: fastp at Q25, MiXCR clone calling, in-frame beta chains kept. Rows merge per CDR3 protein into single entries with the most common DNA and genes. Within this sample are around 150,000 distinct CDR3 sequences, with roughly 94% of them counted one time only. The ten largest clones take up over 0.15% of the sample. Sequencing was carried out using CD8+ T cells from PBMCs. These receptors originate from a human donor with Susac syndrome.

This chain uses TRBV13 with TRBJ2-7; D gene ambiguous. This CDR3 has 16 amino acids. The germline V gene encodes CDR1 PRHDT and CDR2 FYEKMQ (reference sequence). Between the trimmed V and J ends, which lost 5 bases and 2 bases, there was a span of 19 bases. Here the CDR3 reads CASSPTDTESTYEQYF. CDR3 nucleotides: TGTGCCAGCAGCCCTACCGACACAGAATCAACCTACGAGCAGTACTTC.

The gene calls are TRBV5-6 and TRBJ1-1; D not certain. Trimming left V 2 bases short and J 1 base short, with 6 bases between. Germline V gene sequence: CDR1 SGHDT, CDR2 YYEEEE. This CDR3 contains 13 residues. The CDR3 protein is CASSFRRNTEAFF. The CDR3 DNA sequence: TGTGCCAGCAGCTTTAGACGGAACACTGAAGCTTTCTTT.

The rearrangement joins TRBV9 to TRBJ2-1, with TRBD2 matching over 9 bases. This CDR3 contains 15 residues. The J segment lost 4 bases and the V segment lost 1 base, leaving 3 bases of the junction unmatched. The V gene's germline CDR1 is SGDLS and CDR2 YYNGEE. CDR3 nucleotides: TGTGCCAGCAGCGTATTTGCGGGAGGGTACAATGAGCAGTTCTTC. This sequence encodes CASSVFAGGYNEQFF.

The chain links TRBV14 to TRBJ1-1; 7 nucleotides line up with TRBD1. The CDR3 contains 15 residues. CDR1 is SGHDN, CDR2 FVKESK, per germline. The V and J ends lost 0 bases and 4 bases, in that order; junction bases with no gene match: 5. The CDR3 here is CASSQDQGGRTEAFF. The CDR3, as DNA: TGTGCCAGCAGCCAAGACCAGGGGGGCCGCACTGAAGCTTTCTTT. The full variable domain, in which reference TRBV14 and TRBJ1-1 provide the parts outside the CDR3, is EAGVTQFPSHSVIEKGQTVTLRCDPISGHDNLYWYRRVMGKEIKFLLHFVKESKQDESGMPNNRFLAERTGGTYSTLKVQPAELEDSGVYFCASSQDQGGRTEAFFGQGTRLTVV.

This clonotype was found once. The rearrangement uses TRBV14 and TRBJ1-2, with D possibly being TRBD1 (6 bases). The V gene's germline CDR1 is SGHDN and CDR2 FVKESK. Between the trimmed V and J ends, which lost 6 bases and 6 bases, there was a span of 14 bases. This CDR3 is built from 13 residues. The CDR3 loop reads CASSDLGANGYTF. The CDR3 coding sequence is TGTGCCAGCAGTGATTTGGGGGCGAATGGCTACACCTTC.

The rearrangement joins TRBV6-6 to TRBJ1-5; D unclear. The V gene's germline CDR1 is MNHNY and CDR2 SVGAGI (reference sequence). Trimming removed 5 bases at V and 2 bases at J, with 10 bases between. The CDR3 covers 14 residues. The CDR3 sequence is CASSPTWGNQPQHF. DNA for the CDR3: TGTGCCAGCAGTCCTACTTGGGGCAATCAGCCCCAGCATTTT.

The J gene is TRBJ2-4, the V gene TRBV6-1; 8 bases fit TRBD1. CDR3 length: 17 amino acids. Germline CDR1 MNHNS, CDR2 SASEGT. J gave up 1 base and V 6 bases, and 11 bases lay outside the gene matches. The CDR3 nucleotides read TGTGCCAGCAGCCGTTTCTTTCAGGGGGCGGCCAAAAACATTCAGTACTTC. Amino acid sequence: CASSRFFQGAAKNIQYF.

This clonotype was seen once. The chain is built from TRBV11-3 and TRBJ1-1, with 7 bases lining up with TRBD1. Trimming at V came to 10 bases and at J to 3 bases, leaving 2 bases not matched to a gene. Looked up from germline, CDR1 is SGHNT and CDR2 is YENEEA. CDR3 length equals 11 residues. The DNA of the CDR3 is TGTGCCATTGACAGGGACACTGAAGCTTTCTTT. It specifies CAIDRDTEAFF.

CDR3 sequence reads: CASSLEGARDEQFF. DNA for the CDR3: TGTGCCAGCAGCTTAGAGGGGGCGCGGGATGAGCAGTTCTTC. The genes are TRBV13 and TRBJ2-1; 7 nucleotides line up with TRBD1. The CDR3 is 14 residues long. CDR1 is PRHDT, CDR2 FYEKMQ, per germline (reference sequence). Trimming removed 1 base from V and 8 bases from J; junction bases left unmatched: 5. Combining the CDR3 with reference TRBV13 and TRBJ2-1 gives the whole variable domain AAGVIQSPRHLIKEKRETATLKCYPIPRHDTVYWYQQGPGQDPQFLISFYEKMQSDKGSIPDRFSAQQFSDYHSELNMSSLELGDSALYFCASSLEGARDEQFFGPGTRLTVL.

The chain links TRBV20-1 to TRBJ2-1, with TRBD2 matching over 8 bases. J lost 0 bases, V lost 3 bases, and 10 bases had no gene match. The germline CDR1 and CDR2 sequences are DFQATT and SNEGSKA (reference sequence). CDR3 length equals 17 residues. CDR3 DNA: TGCAGTGCTAGTAAGTCCCCCGGGACTAGCTCCTACAATGAGCAGTTCTTC. Translating it yields CSASKSPGTSSYNEQFF.

The chain carries TRBV20-1 and TRBJ2-7; 8 nucleotides align to TRBD1. The CDR3 totals 14 residues. The V segment lost 2 bases and the J segment 3 bases; nucleotides outside the gene matches: 6. Per the germline V gene, CDR1 is DFQATT and CDR2 is SNEGSKA (reference sequence). The CDR3 DNA reads as TGCAGTGCTAGACTTCCGGACAGGGACTACGAGCAGTACTTC. Protein sequence: CSARLPDRDYEQYF.

This clonotype turned up a few times. The chain uses TRBV29-1 and TRBJ2-7, with D perhaps TRBD2 (6 bases). This CDR3 has 16 amino acids. Between the trimmed V and J ends, which lost 5 bases and 7 bases, there was a span of 27 bases. Germline V gene sequence: CDR1 SQVTM, CDR2 ANQGSEA. The CDR3 bases are TGCAGCGTTCATGGTCCTCAGGGAGTCGCCGCGGGAGAGCAGTACTTC. It specifies CSVHGPQGVAAGEQYF.

This sequence joins TRBV19 and TRBJ2-7; D is possibly TRBD1 (7 bases). Germline CDR1 is LNHDA and CDR2 is SQIVND (reference sequence). The CDR3 runs to 14 residues. V was pared by 5 bases and J by 7 bases, with 18 bases between. The CDR3 DNA reads as TGTGCCAGTAGTGGAGGACAGGCCGGGGGAGAGCAGTACTTC. Encoded protein: CASSGGQAGGEQYF.

This chain links TRBV5-6 with TRBJ1-4; no clear D. This CDR3 is built from 11 residues. Trimming left V 1 base short and J 11 bases short, with 6 bases between. The germline CDR1 and CDR2 sequences are SGHDT and YYEEEE. The DNA for the CDR3 is TGTGCCAGCAGCTTGTCGGAGAAACTGTTTTTT. This sequence encodes CASSLSEKLFF.

The V call is TRBV4-1, the J call TRBJ2-3; D is unclear. Per germline, CDR1 MGHRA and CDR2 YSYEKL. V was cut by 4 bases and J by 2 bases, with 10 bases left in between. The CDR3 runs 14 residues. In DNA, the CDR3 is TGCGCCAGCAGCCCCAGCCCACACACAGATACGCAGTATTTT. Amino acid sequence: CASSPSPHTDTQYF.

The chain links TRBV25-1 to TRBJ1-1; D unresolved. Trimming stripped 0 bases from V and 1 base from J, with 15 bases between. The germline gives CDR1 MGHDK, CDR2 SYGVNS. The CDR3 sequence is 17 residues long. CDR3 coding DNA: TGTGCCAGCAGTGAATACTTCGCCTGGGGAGGGAACACTGAAGCTTTCTTT. It is translated as CASSEYFAWGGNTEAFF.

This chain links TRBV7-9 with TRBJ1-1; a possible D gene is TRBD1 (6 bases). CDR3 length equals 15 residues. The germline V and J ends were trimmed by 5 bases and 1 base, with 14 bases remaining between them. Per the germline V gene, CDR1 is SEHNR and CDR2 is FQNEAQ (reference sequence). The CDR3 DNA reads as TGTGCCAGCAGCCAATCCGGGACACCGAACACTGAAGCTTTCTTT. As protein: CASSQSGTPNTEAFF.

The V call is TRBV19, the J call TRBJ1-1; D is uncertain. CDR1 is LNHDA, CDR2 SQIVND, per germline (reference sequence). The germline V and J ends were trimmed by 3 bases and 0 bases, with 8 bases remaining between them. The CDR3 covers 14 residues. CDR3 loop: CASSIDHVNTEAFF. DNA of the CDR3: TGTGCCAGTAGTATTGACCACGTGAACACTGAAGCTTTCTTT.

The CDR3 sequence is CASSFSDTGELFF. The CDR3, as DNA: TGCGCCAGCAGCTTTTCCGACACCGGGGAGCTGTTTTTT. The V call is TRBV5-1, the J call TRBJ2-2; unclear D gene. V was cut by 2 bases and J by 3 bases, with 5 bases left in between. Looked up from germline, CDR1 is SGHRS and CDR2 is YFSETQ. This CDR3 is 13 amino acids long.

The J gene is TRBJ2-1, the V gene TRBV13; 7 positions match TRBD2. V dropped 5 bases and J dropped 2; count of bases not matched to a gene: 12. This CDR3 comprises 17 residues. Germline V CDR1 and CDR2: PRHDT, FYEKMQ (reference sequence). CDR3 in DNA: TGTGCCAGCAGCGCCTCGGGGGAAGCGGGGACCTACAATGAGCAGTTCTTC. Its translation is CASSASGEAGTYNEQFF. Variable domain in full (rest from reference TRBV13 and TRBJ2-1): AAGVIQSPRHLIKEKRETATLKCYPIPRHDTVYWYQQGPGQDPQFLISFYEKMQSDKGSIPDRFSAQQFSDYHSELNMSSLELGDSALYFCASSASGEAGTYNEQFFGPGTRLTVL.

CDR3 in DNA: TGCGCCAGCAGCCAAGGTTTGGAGAACACTGAAGCTTTCTTT. This codes for CASSQGLENTEAFF. This chain connects TRBV4-1 to TRBJ1-1; D is uncertain. V was shortened by 1 base and J by 1 base, with 7 bases between the two germline ends. Per germline, CDR1 MGHRA and CDR2 YSYEKL. This CDR3 contains 14 residues.

The CDR3 DNA follows: TGTGCCAGCAGACCCGACTCGGAACAGGCCCAGTACTTC. Protein sequence: CASRPDSEQAQYF. The J gene is TRBJ2-5, the V gene TRBV7-6, with D tentatively TRBD1 (5 bases). The CDR3 is 13 residues long. V was shortened by 6 bases and J by 9 bases, with 17 bases between the two germline ends. The V gene's germline CDR1 is SGHVS and CDR2 FNYEAQ.

The chain has TRBV27 and TRBJ2-2; D unresolved. The CDR3 consists of 11 residues. V lost 10 bases and J lost 7, with 10 bases in between. Germline V CDR1 and CDR2: MNHEY, SMNVEV (reference sequence). This CDR3 is CATTTDGELFF. The DNA of the CDR3 is TGTGCCACTACGACGGACGGGGAGCTGTTTTTT.

The chain employs TRBV5-8 and TRBJ2-7; 8 bases fit TRBD1. Per the germline V gene, CDR1 is SGHTS and CDR2 is YDEGEE. The junction had 7 bases not matched to a gene; V was cut back by 3 bases and J by 2 bases. This CDR3 comprises 15 residues. CDR3 protein: CASSSRRTGPYEQYF. CDR3 coding DNA: TGTGCCAGCAGCTCGCGTAGGACAGGGCCCTACGAGCAGTACTTC.

In this sample, this clonotype turned up once. The gene calls are TRBV7-3 and TRBJ2-7, with 7 bases that match TRBD1. CDR3 size: 14 residues. Germline CDR1 and CDR2: SGHTA and FQGTGA. Trimming at V came to 0 bases and at J to 3 bases, leaving 2 bases not matched to a gene. For the CDR3, the DNA is TGTGCCAGCAGCTTAACAGGGGGCGGCTACGAGCAGTACTTC. It translates to CASSLTGGGYEQYF. The variable domain in full, completed from reference TRBV7-3 and TRBJ2-7, reads GAGVSQTPSNKVTEKGKYVELRCDPISGHTALYWYRQSLGQGPEFLIYFQGTGAADDSGLPNDRFFAVRPEGSVSTLKIQRTERGDSAVYLCASSLTGGGYEQYFGPGTRLTVT.

The V gene is TRBV6-5, the J gene TRBJ2-3; D call uncertain. V was clipped by 6 bases and J by 2 bases, with 12 bases between them. Germline CDR1 MNHEY, CDR2 SVGAGI. This CDR3 is 14 amino acids long. CDR3 nucleotides: TGTGCCAGCAGACTTGGACCGGACACAGATACGCAGTATTTT. Translated: CASRLGPDTDTQYF.

The chain is built from TRBV28 and TRBJ2-2; the D is unclear. The V gene lost 4 bases and the J gene lost 6 bases, with 12 bases spanning the gap. CDR3 length: 14 residues. CDR1 and CDR2 (germline): MDHEN, SYDVKM. This chain's CDR3 is CASSWGIEAGELFF. CDR3 nucleotides: TGTGCCAGCAGTTGGGGTATTGAGGCCGGGGAGCTGTTTTTT.

The rearrangement links TRBV19 to TRBJ2-1; D is unclear. Germline V CDR1 and CDR2: LNHDA, SQIVND (reference sequence). The length of the CDR3 is 12 residues. Trimming shortened V by 3 bases and J by 7 bases, and 7 bases separated the two germline ends. The CDR3 sequence: CASSIDGNEQFF. The CDR3 nucleotides are TGTGCCAGTAGTATCGATGGGAATGAGCAGTTCTTC. Using reference TRBV19 and TRBJ2-1 for the parts outside the CDR3, the full variable domain is DGGITQSPKYLFRKEGQNVTLSCEQNLNHDAMYWYRQDPGQGLRLIYYSQIVNDFQKGDIAEGYSVSREKKESFPLTVTSAQKNPTAFYLCASSIDGNEQFFGPGTRLTVL.

The chain employs TRBV24-1 and TRBJ2-3, with D possibly TRBD1 on 6 matching bases. The germline gives CDR1 KGHDR, CDR2 SFDVKD. V was clipped by 10 bases and J by 2 bases, with 12 bases between them. The CDR3 runs 13 residues. CDR3 nucleotides: TGTGCCACAGGGGGACGGGACACAGATACGCAGTATTTT. It specifies CATGGRDTDTQYF.

The chain is built from TRBV14 and TRBJ2-1, with TRBD2 identical over 12 bases. The CDR3 is 16 amino acids. With V trimmed by 5 bases and J by 2 bases, 4 bases remained unmatched. Per the germline V gene, CDR1 is SGHDN and CDR2 is FVKESK. The CDR3 DNA sequence: TGTGCCAGCAGCGCCCGACTAGCGGGAGCCTACAATGAGCAGTTCTTC. Protein sequence: CASSARLAGAYNEQFF.